Listed below are T cell receptor beta chains from one sample, sequenced in a study of T cell responses to AZD1222 COVID-19 vaccine. Some clones are missing from TCRdb's copy, which holds only in-frame ones; the method was immunoSEQ multiplex PCR. Among some 150,000 clones listed, 70% to 90% were seen once. Sequenced here: peripheral blood, sampled after recovery from COVID-19. These receptors came from an adult who had recovered from COVID-19. Both conserved end residues are part of each CDR3. The order of the fields is J gene, V gene, D gene, clone size, CDR3 DNA, CDR3 protein. The D gene is left open where the match is weak. A row's size may be missing; if present it is once, few, many or a size class.

>TRBJ2-7|TRBV6-5|TRBD1|-
TGTGCCAGCAGTCTTCTCGGGACAGGGGCGAACGAGCAGTACTTC
CASSLLGTGANEQYF
>TRBJ1-6|TRBV7-8|TRBD1|-
TGTGCCAGCAGCCAGCAGACGGACAGGAGCTCCTATAATTCACCCCTCCACTTT
CASSQQTDRSSYNSPLHF
>TRBJ1-4|TRBV28|TRBD1|-
TGTGCCAGCAGTTCTTTACAGGGGGCGGCTAAACTGTTTTTT
CASSSLQGAAKLFF
>TRBJ2-7|TRBV10-3|-|-
TGTGCCATCAGTGAGAACAGACTAAGCTCCTACGAGCAGTACTTC
CAISENRLSSYEQYF
>TRBJ2-3|TRBV19|-|few
TGTGCCAGTAGTATGGGGGCCTCTACGCAGTATTTT
CASSMGASTQYF
>TRBJ1-3|TRBV5-6|-|once
TGTGCCAGCAGCTTGGTACAGGCACGAGCTGGAAACACCATATATTTT
CASSLVQARAGNTIYF
>TRBJ2-7|TRBV5-1|-|-
TGCGCCAGCACCTTGGTGGCAGGGGAGACCTACGAGCAGTACTTC
CASTLVAGETYEQYF
>TRBJ2-5|TRBV3-1/TRBV3-2|TRBD1|-
TGTGCCAGCGCCGCACAGGGGATAGTAGAGACCCAGTACTTC
CASAAQGIVETQYF
>TRBJ2-5|TRBV2|-|-
TGTGCCAGCGCCAAGGCAGGAGAGACCCAGTACTTC
CASAKAGETQYF
>TRBJ1-2|TRBV9|TRBD1|-
TGTGCCAGCAGTACAGGGGGTTTGTATGGCTACACCTTC
CASSTGGLYGYTF
>TRBJ1-2|TRBV10-1|-|-
TGCGCCAGCAGAGTGGGCAGGGAGAACTATGGCTACACCTTC
CASRVGRENYGYTF
>TRBJ2-7|TRBV7-9|-|-
TGTGCCAGCAGCTTACGGACACTTTCCTACGAGCAGTACTTC
CASSLRTLSYEQYF
>TRBJ2-3|TRBV7-2|-|-
TGTGCCAGCAGCTTGTGGACTGGAGATACGCAGTATTTT
CASSLWTGDTQYF
>TRBJ2-5|TRBV7-8|-|-
TGTGCCAGCACCCGAGCCACTCCCGGGGAGACCCAGTACTTC
CASTRATPGETQYF
>TRBJ2-1|TRBV3-1/TRBV3-2|-|-
TGTGCCAGCAGCCAACGGAGTCTATACAATGAGCAGTTCTTC
CASSQRSLYNEQFF
>TRBJ2-7|TRBV7-8|-|-
TGTGCCAGCGGGGATCCCCCCTACGAGCAGTACTTC
CASGDPPYEQYF
>TRBJ2-5|TRBV18|-|-
TGTGCCAGCTCACCAGCCTCGGGGACGGGCGAGACCCAGTACTTC
CASSPASGTGETQYF
>TRBJ2-3|TRBV7-3|TRBD2|-
TGTGCCAGCAGCGCCACGACTAGCGGGAGGGCAGCAGATACGCAGTATTTT
CASSATTSGRAADTQYF
>TRBJ2-1|TRBV7-9|TRBD2|once
TGTGCCAGCAGCCCTGGGACTAGCGGGAGAGTGCGTGAGCAGTTCTTC
CASSPGTSGRVREQFF
>TRBJ2-7|TRBV19|-|-
TGTGCCAGTAGTAAGCGTGGGCCCTACGAGCAGTACTTC
CASSKRGPYEQYF
>TRBJ2-7|TRBV15|TRBD1|-
TGTGCCACCAGCAGAGGGGGTCAGGGGGCGGTGGAGCAGTACTTC
CATSRGGQGAVEQYF
>TRBJ1-5|TRBV28|-|few
TGTGCCAGCAGTTTAGGGATGGGTGGCAATCAGCCCCAGCATTTT
CASSLGMGGNQPQHF
>TRBJ2-5|TRBV9|TRBD1|-
TGTGCCAGCAGCGAACAGGGGGCAGAGACCCAGTACTTC
CASSEQGAETQYF
>TRBJ2-1|TRBV4-2|-|-
TGTGCCAGCAGCCAAGATAGGACAACCGAGCAGTTCTTC
CASSQDRTTEQFF
>TRBJ1-1|TRBV5-1|-|-
TGCGCCAGCAGCCGGACCATCCAAACGGAGACTGAAGCTTTCTTT
CASSRTIQTETEAFF
>TRBJ1-1|TRBV2|-|-
TGTGCCAGCAGTGAAGGGGACATTGGGCACACTGAAGCTTTCTTT
CASSEGDIGHTEAFF
>TRBJ1-5|TRBV12-3/TRBV12-4|-|-
TGTGCCAGCAGCGAATCGCCGACACAGCCCCAGCATTTT
CASSESPTQPQHF
>TRBJ1-2|TRBV6-2/TRBV6-3|-|-
TGTGCCAGCAGTCAACAGGGAAACTATGGCTACACCTTC
CASSQQGNYGYTF
>TRBJ2-7|TRBV9|TRBD1|-
TGTGCCAGCTCTCCAAATCCAGGGGGCGCCAACCACGAGCAGTACTTC
CASSPNPGGANHEQYF
>TRBJ2-7|TRBV7-9|-|-
TGTGCCAGCAGCGGAAGCCAAGGGTACTCCGGCTACGAGCAGTACTTC
CASSGSQGYSGYEQYF
>TRBJ2-1|TRBV18|-|-
TGTGCCAGCTCACCAGGGGGGGCGCGGAATGAGCAGTTCTTC
CASSPGGARNEQFF
>TRBJ2-3|TRBV2|TRBD1|-
TGTGCCACGACAGGGGATCAAGATACGCAGTATTTT
CATTGDQDTQYF
>TRBJ1-5|TRBV7-9|-|-
TGTGCCAGCAGCTTATCCGGCCCAAGCAATCAGCCCCAGCATTTT
CASSLSGPSNQPQHF
>TRBJ2-5|TRBV4-2|TRBD2|-
TGTGCCAGCAGCCAAGATGGCCCAGCGGGGGACCAAGAGACCCAGTACTTC
CASSQDGPAGDQETQYF
>TRBJ1-6|TRBV5-1|-|-
TGCGCCAGCAGCTTGGGAGGAGCTACACCATTAAATTCACCCCTCCACTTT
CASSLGGATPLNSPLHF
>TRBJ1-4|TRBV5-1|-|-
TGCGCCAGCAGCTTGGAAAGACAGGCCGAAAAACTGTTTTTT
CASSLERQAEKLFF
>TRBJ1-5|TRBV7-9|TRBD1|once
TGTGCCAGCAGCTTGGGACAGGGGGCCCAGCCCCAGCATTTT
CASSLGQGAQPQHF
>TRBJ1-2|TRBV2|-|-
TGTGCCAGCAGTTTCTCGGACAGCAGCTCCTATGGCTACACCTTC
CASSFSDSSSYGYTF
>TRBJ2-2|TRBV4-1|-|-
TGCGCCAGCAGCCCCCCCCGCGGGGAGCTGTTTTTT
CASSPPRGELFF
>TRBJ1-1|TRBV7-9|TRBD1|-
TGTGCCAGCAGCTCTGCAGGGGGGCTGGTGAACACTGAAGCTTTCTTT
CASSSAGGLVNTEAFF
>TRBJ1-1|TRBV6-1|-|-
TGTGCCAGCAGTGCAGCCGTGAAACGGGGAGCTTTCTTT
CASSAAVKRGAFF
>TRBJ1-1|TRBV18|-|-
TGTGCCAGCTCATCGGTCTTGCAGGGAGAGACTGAAGCTTTCTTT
CASSSVLQGETEAFF
>TRBJ2-1|TRBV25-1|-|-
TGTGCCAGCAGTGAATACGACAGAAGCAATGAGCAGTTCTTC
CASSEYDRSNEQFF